Listed below are T cell receptor beta chains from one sample, sequenced in a study of radiotherapy plus CTLA-4 blockade in lung cancer. Generated by immunoSEQ multiplex PCR, the TCRdb table keeps only in-frame clones and is missing some. The sample consists of about 95,000 clones, 83% of them appearing once. The starting material was peripheral blood, obtained from a patient treated with radiotherapy plus ipilimumab. The receptors originated from a human donor with non-small cell lung cancer who had stable disease on radiotherapy plus ipilimumab. Both conserved end residues are part of each CDR3. The order of the fields is J gene, V gene, CDR3 length, D gene, clone size, CDR3 DNA, CDR3 protein. D genes are given only for firm matches. For some rows the clone size is stated as once, few or many, or as a class when expanded; others skip it.

J: TRBJ2-7; V: TRBV11-3; length: 16; D: TRBD1; size: NA; DNA: TGTGCCAGCAGCTTAGGCGGGGACAGGAAACTCTACGAGCAGTACTTC; CDR3: CASSLGGDRKLYEQYF
J: TRBJ1-1; V: TRBV2; length: 13; D: TRBD1; size: NA; DNA: TGTGCCAGCAGGGGACAGCCGAACACTGAAGCTTTCTTT; CDR3: CASRGQPNTEAFF
J: TRBJ2-1; V: TRBV2; length: 13; D: TRBD2; size: NA; DNA: TGTGCCAGTACTCTGGGACTAGCGGGAGAACAGTTCTTC; CDR3: CASTLGLAGEQFF
J: TRBJ2-1; V: TRBV9; length: 12; D: NA; size: NA; DNA: TGTGCCAGCAGCGTAGAGAGGAGGGATCAGTTCTTC; CDR3: CASSVERRDQFF
J: TRBJ2-1; V: TRBV29-1; length: 14; D: TRBD2; size: NA; DNA: TGCAGCGTGAGTGGGGGGGGACCCTACAATGAGCAGTTCTTC; CDR3: CSVSGGGPYNEQFF
J: TRBJ2-7; V: TRBV28; length: 14; D: TRBD1; size: NA; DNA: TGTGCCAGCACCAGGGACAGGGCCACCTACGAGCAGTACTTC; CDR3: CASTRDRATYEQYF
J: TRBJ1-2; V: TRBV29-1; length: 17; D: NA; size: NA; DNA: TGCAGCGTTGAAGATACCTGGAGGGTACCAACTAACTATGGCTACACCTTC; CDR3: CSVEDTWRVPTNYGYTF
J: TRBJ1-1; V: TRBV11-2; length: 14; D: NA; size: NA; DNA: TGTGCCAGCAGCCGGGGCAGGGCTACCACTGAAGCTTTCTTT; CDR3: CASSRGRATTEAFF
J: TRBJ2-5; V: TRBV7-2; length: 13; D: NA; size: NA; DNA: TGTGCCAGCAGCTTAATGGGTTTCGAGACCCAGTACTTC; CDR3: CASSLMGFETQYF
J: TRBJ1-3; V: TRBV5-1; length: 13; D: NA; size: NA; DNA: TGCGCCAGCAGCTTAGGTCCTGGAAACACCATATATTTT; CDR3: CASSLGPGNTIYF
J: TRBJ1-3; V: TRBV18; length: 15; D: NA; size: NA; DNA: TGTGCCAGCTCACCCATCGACAGCTCTGGAAACACCATATATTTT; CDR3: CASSPIDSSGNTIYF
J: TRBJ2-1; V: TRBV11-3; length: 16; D: TRBD1; size: NA; DNA: TGTGCCAGCAGCTTAGTAACAGGGGAACGGTACAATGAGCAGTTCTTC; CDR3: CASSLVTGERYNEQFF
J: TRBJ1-6; V: TRBV5-4; length: 17; D: NA; size: once; DNA: TGTGCCAGCAGCCGGGGCCACGTCGGAGTCTGGAATTCACCCCTCCACTTT; CDR3: CASSRGHVGVWNSPLHF
J: TRBJ2-3; V: TRBV29-1; length: 10; D: NA; size: NA; DNA: TGCAGCGGCTACACAGATACGCAGTATTTT; CDR3: CSGYTDTQYF
J: TRBJ2-1; V: TRBV5-8; length: 14; D: NA; size: NA; DNA: TGTGCCAGCAGCTTGTGGTCTCTCTACAATGAGCAGTTCTTC; CDR3: CASSLWSLYNEQFF
J: TRBJ1-2; V: TRBV14; length: 14; D: NA; size: NA; DNA: TGTGCCAGCAGCCGGGGCACGATCAACTATGGCTACACCTTC; CDR3: CASSRGTINYGYTF
J: TRBJ2-5; V: TRBV2; length: 13; D: NA; size: NA; DNA: TGTGCCAGCCTCCAGGGCTCCCAAGAGACCCAGTACTTC; CDR3: CASLQGSQETQYF
J: TRBJ1-1; V: TRBV5-1; length: 14; D: TRBD1; size: NA; DNA: TGCGCCAGCACCGGACAGGGGGGGAACACTGAAGCTTTCTTT; CDR3: CASTGQGGNTEAFF
J: TRBJ2-1; V: TRBV5-1; length: 18; D: TRBD2; size: once; DNA: TGCGCCAGCAGCTTGGGACTAGCGGCGGCAGACTCCTACAATGAGCAGTTCTTC; CDR3: CASSLGLAAADSYNEQFF
J: TRBJ2-7; V: TRBV5-4; length: 12; D: NA; size: NA; DNA: TGTGCCAGCAGCCTGGCGTGGGACGAGCAGTACTTC; CDR3: CASSLAWDEQYF
J: TRBJ1-1; V: TRBV30; length: 13; D: NA; size: NA; DNA: TGTGCCTGGAGTAGGGGCAGTCTGACTGAAGCTTTCTTT; CDR3: CAWSRGSLTEAFF
J: TRBJ1-2; V: TRBV28; length: 14; D: NA; size: NA; DNA: TGTGCCAGCAGCCCCCTTCGGAAGGGCCGGGGCTACACCTTC; CDR3: CASSPLRKGRGYTF
J: TRBJ1-6; V: TRBV30; length: 14; D: NA; size: NA; DNA: TGTGCCTGGAGTGCGGATATAGGGCATTCACCCCTCCACTTT; CDR3: CAWSADIGHSPLHF
J: TRBJ1-3; V: TRBV5-6; length: 14; D: NA; size: NA; DNA: TGTGCCAGCAGCTTCTGGGACCGTGGAAACACCATATATTTT; CDR3: CASSFWDRGNTIYF
J: TRBJ2-2; V: TRBV7-6; length: 15; D: TRBD2; size: NA; DNA: TGTGCCAGCAGCCATCTAGCGGGAGAAACCGGGGAGCTGTTTTTT; CDR3: CASSHLAGETGELFF
J: TRBJ2-2; V: TRBV11-3; length: 13; D: NA; size: NA; DNA: TGTGCCAGCAGCCCCGAAGGTAACCGGGAGCTGTTTTTT; CDR3: CASSPEGNRELFF
J: TRBJ2-7; V: TRBV27; length: 14; D: TRBD2; size: NA; DNA: TGTGCCAGCAGTCGGGGGGGGTTTTCCTACGAGCAGTACTTC; CDR3: CASSRGGFSYEQYF
J: TRBJ2-3; V: TRBV28; length: 15; D: TRBD2; size: NA; DNA: TGTGCCAGCAGTCCGAGCGGGAGGGTTGGAGATACGCAGTATTTT; CDR3: CASSPSGRVGDTQYF
J: TRBJ2-3; V: TRBV27; length: 14; D: NA; size: NA; DNA: TGTGCCAGCAGTTTTCCCGGGAGCACAGATACGCAGTATTTT; CDR3: CASSFPGSTDTQYF
J: TRBJ2-7; V: TRBV27; length: 13; D: NA; size: few; DNA: TGTGCCAGCAGTCCCCAAAGCTCCTACGAGCAGTACTTC; CDR3: CASSPQSSYEQYF
J: TRBJ1-2; V: TRBV6-5; length: 13; D: NA; size: NA; DNA: TGTGCCAGCAGCCCGGGGGGGGGCTATGGCTACACCTTC; CDR3: CASSPGGGYGYTF
J: TRBJ1-1; V: TRBV5-1; length: 15; D: NA; size: NA; DNA: TGCGCCAGCAGCTTGGACCAAACAGGGAACACTGAAGCTTTCTTT; CDR3: CASSLDQTGNTEAFF
J: TRBJ1-5; V: TRBV5-1; length: 15; D: TRBD1; size: NA; DNA: TGCGCCAGCAGCGAGGGGGCTTCAGGCAATCAGCCCCAGCATTTT; CDR3: CASSEGASGNQPQHF
J: TRBJ2-2; V: TRBV6-1; length: 15; D: TRBD2; size: NA; DNA: TGTGCCAGCAGACCTAGCGGGCGGAACACCGGGGAGCTGTTTTTT; CDR3: CASRPSGRNTGELFF
J: TRBJ2-1; V: TRBV9; length: 16; D: TRBD2; size: NA; DNA: TGTGCCAGCAGCGACGGGGAGACTAGCGGTCCCAATGAGCAGTTCTTC; CDR3: CASSDGETSGPNEQFF
J: TRBJ2-1; V: TRBV30; length: 15; D: NA; size: once; DNA: TGTGCCTGGTATAAACGGACTTGGGCCTACAATGAGCAGTTCTTC; CDR3: CAWYKRTWAYNEQFF
J: TRBJ2-5; V: TRBV4-1; length: 16; D: TRBD2; size: NA; DNA: TGCGCCAGCAGCCAAGATGGTAGCGGGATCCAAGAGACCCAGTACTTC; CDR3: CASSQDGSGIQETQYF
J: TRBJ1-5; V: TRBV4-2; length: 14; D: NA; size: NA; DNA: TGTGCCAGCAGCCAAGAGGGATTGCATCAGCCCCAGCATTTT; CDR3: CASSQEGLHQPQHF
J: TRBJ1-5; V: TRBV19; length: 16; D: NA; size: NA; DNA: TGTGCCAGTATGGGGGGAGGGGGTTATAGCAATCAGCCCCAGCATTTT; CDR3: CASMGGGGYSNQPQHF
J: TRBJ2-7; V: TRBV19; length: 14; D: TRBD1; size: NA; DNA: TGTGCCAGTAGTATAGATGGGACAGTTTACGAGCAGTACTTC; CDR3: CASSIDGTVYEQYF
J: TRBJ2-1; V: TRBV20-1; length: 11; D: NA; size: NA; DNA: TGCAGTGCGCCATTCTACAATGAGCAGTTCTTC; CDR3: CSAPFYNEQFF
J: TRBJ2-3; V: TRBV7-9; length: 12; D: NA; size: NA; DNA: TGTGCCAGCAATACCGGCACAGATACGCAGTATTTT; CDR3: CASNTGTDTQYF
J: TRBJ1-1; V: TRBV5-4; length: 14; D: NA; size: NA; DNA: TGTGCCAGCAGCTTGGGTGATCATAACACTGAAGCTTTCTTT; CDR3: CASSLGDHNTEAFF
J: TRBJ2-3; V: TRBV5-8; length: 16; D: NA; size: NA; DNA: TGTGCCAGCAGCCCCTCCGGGTCAACCAGCACAGATACGCAGTATTTT; CDR3: CASSPSGSTSTDTQYF